This T cell receptor beta chain stems from a study of blood T cell repertoires in COVID-19. Study-wide background: The study drew acute and convalescent COVID-19 samples from the United States, Italy and Spain. The analysed material was cDNA or gDNA that came from T cells, B-cell-depleted T cells, or PBMCs.

This table comes from immunoSEQ multiplex PCR, and its TCRdb copy is limited to in-frame clones, with some not included. In the table there are around 260,000 clones, roughly 89% of which are singletons. V shed 4 bases, J shed 6 bases, and the junction held 4 bases outside the gene matches. Germline V gene sequence: CDR1 SEHNR, CDR2 FQNEAQ (reference sequence). The CDR3 runs to 13 residues. The sample taken for sequencing was peripheral blood. The chain links TRBV7-9 to TRBJ2-3, with 7 bases lining up with TRBD1. The sequence came from a woman aged 40 to 50 who had recovered from COVID-19. In DNA, the CDR3 is TGTGCCAGCAGCTCCACACAGGGGGATACGCAGTATTTT. This codes for CASSSTQGDTQYF.